Detailed here is one TCR beta chain. Its specificity is unknown. This CDR3 spans 16 amino acids. Trimming took 6 bases from V and 0 from J; bases not matched to a gene: 8. Per the germline V gene, CDR1 is MDHEN and CDR2 is SYDVKM. The sample belongs to a study of post-analysis software for immune sequencing data. For the study at large: Recorded disease courses covered relapsing-remitting, secondary progressive and progressive-relapsing multiple sclerosis. Some patients had no subtype annotation.

Built from TCR beta cDNA, the libraries had unique molecular identifiers in them. With about 0.95 to 10 million T cells as the source, roughly 500,000 cDNA molecules resulted. TCRdb fed the PCR reads into MiXCR, producing one record per CDR3 protein. The sample has about 800,000 distinct CDR3 sequences; less than 35% are singletons. Broader study findings: Multiple sclerosis patients had significantly lower normalized Chao1 diversity than controls. Samples made in the same batch grouped tightly together by F measure. Four or five TRBV segments (TRBV5-6, TRBV5-1 and TRBV20-1 among them) occurred more frequently in patients than in controls.

Sequences were obtained from blood. The TCR was taken from a girl between 5 and 17 years old with multiple sclerosis. This rearrangement joins TRBV28 to TRBJ2-5; 9 bases match TRBD2. The CDR3 here is CASRMTSGRYQETQYF. The CDR3 coding sequence is TGTGCCAGCAGAATGACTAGCGGTCGGTACCAAGAGACCCAGTACTTC.